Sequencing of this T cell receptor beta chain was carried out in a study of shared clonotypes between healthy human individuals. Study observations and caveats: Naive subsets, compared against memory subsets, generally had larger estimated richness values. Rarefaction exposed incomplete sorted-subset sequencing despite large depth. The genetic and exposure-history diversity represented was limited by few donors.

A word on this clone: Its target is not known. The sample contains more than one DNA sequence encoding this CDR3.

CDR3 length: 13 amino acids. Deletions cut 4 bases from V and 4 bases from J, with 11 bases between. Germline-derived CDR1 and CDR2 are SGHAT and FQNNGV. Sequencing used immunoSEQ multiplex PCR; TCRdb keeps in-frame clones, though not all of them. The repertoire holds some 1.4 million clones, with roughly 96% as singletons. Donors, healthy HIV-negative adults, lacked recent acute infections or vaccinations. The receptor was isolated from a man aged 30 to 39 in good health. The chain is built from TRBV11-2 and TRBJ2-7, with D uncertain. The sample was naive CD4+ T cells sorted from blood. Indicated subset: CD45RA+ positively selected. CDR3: CASSSGSSYEQYF. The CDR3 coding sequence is TGTGCCAGCAGCTCTGGCAGCTCTTACGAGCAGTACTTC.